Below are 31 T cell receptor beta chains sequenced from a single sample in a study of T cells in localized non-small cell lung cancer. Sequencing used immunoSEQ multiplex PCR; TCRdb keeps in-frame clones, though not all of them. The table records tens of thousands of clones, approximately 85% of them present only once. This specimen consisted of peripheral blood, obtained before any cancer treatment. Every receptor here comes from a man between 35 and 75 years old with stage I lung adenocarcinoma.

The CDR3 reads CASRNNRDSITYEQYF. The CDR3, as DNA: TGTGCCAGCAGAAATAACCGGGACAGCATTACCTACGAGCAGTACTTC. The gene calls are TRBV28 and TRBJ2-7; the match to TRBD1 covers 7 bases. The V segment lost 6 bases and the J segment 2 bases; nucleotides outside the gene matches: 13. Germline assignment: CDR1 MDHEN and CDR2 SYDVKM. This CDR3 has 16 amino acids.

The chain carries TRBV7-3 and TRBJ2-7; D gene ambiguous. V was trimmed by 1 base and J by 6 bases, leaving 13 bases between them. The CDR3 length is 14 residues. CDR1 and CDR2 (germline): SGHTA, FQGTGA. This CDR3 is CASSLNSGRTEQYF. The DNA for the CDR3 is TGTGCCAGCAGCTTAAATTCTGGGCGAACCGAGCAGTACTTC.

The gene calls are TRBV5-6 and TRBJ2-3; D unclear. There are 15 residues in the CDR3. Per germline, CDR1 SGHDT and CDR2 YYEEEE. Trimming pared 6 bases from V and 6 bases from J, leaving 20 bases between. The CDR3 loop reads CASNLGPLRLDTQYF. CDR3 sequence (DNA): TGTGCCAGCAACCTAGGGCCGCTGAGACTTGATACGCAGTATTTT.

The chain recombines TRBV18 with TRBJ1-1; 7 bases are shared with TRBD1. V shed 1 base, J shed 2 bases, and the junction held 1 base outside the gene matches. The length of the CDR3 is 14 residues. In germline, CDR1 is KGHSH, CDR2 LQKENI. The CDR3 reads CASSPQGANTEAFF. The CDR3 DNA follows: TGTGCCAGCTCACCACAGGGGGCAAACACTGAAGCTTTCTTT.

This clone was detected only once. The chain combines TRBV6-6 with TRBJ1-5; TRBD1 matches at 7 bases. CDR1 and CDR2 from the germline V gene are MNHNY and SVGAGI (reference sequence). Losses at the gene ends were 0 bases for V and 3 bases for J; bases not matched to a gene: 2. This CDR3 contains 15 residues. The CDR3 DNA follows: TGTGCCAGCAGTTACTCAGGGGGCCTCAATCAGCCCCAGCATTTT. It is translated as CASSYSGGLNQPQHF.

As to this clone: The sample holds other DNA sequences that translate to the same CDR3. J is TRBJ2-7 and V is TRBV11-2, with D tentatively TRBD1 (6 bases). Trimming shortened V by 0 bases and J by 6 bases, and 9 bases separated the two germline ends. Per germline, CDR1 SGHAT and CDR2 FQNNGV. The CDR3 consists of 13 residues. The CDR3 nucleotides are TGTGCCAGCAGCTTAGATCGAGGGGGCGAGCAGTACTTC. Protein: CASSLDRGGEQYF.

The CDR3 DNA is TGTGCCAGCAGCACCAAACAGGGGGCCTATGGCTACACCTTC. Its protein is CASSTKQGAYGYTF. The chain employs TRBV7-8 and TRBJ1-2; TRBD1 aligns across 9 bases. The ends lost 5 bases at V and 4 bases at J; junction bases unmatched: 5. Germline V gives CDR1 SGHVS, CDR2 FQNEAQ. The length of the CDR3 is 14 residues.

This rearrangement joins TRBV7-3 to TRBJ2-2, with D possibly TRBD1 on 5 matching bases. Trimming cost V 2 bases and J 2 bases, with 6 bases left between them. The CDR3 is 14 residues long. Germline V gene sequence: CDR1 SGHTA, CDR2 FQGTGA. The CDR3 bases are TGTGCCAGCAGCTTAGACAGAAACACCGGGGAGCTGTTTTTT. It yields the protein CASSLDRNTGELFF.

The chain recombines TRBV2 with TRBJ2-7, with 10 bases that match TRBD2. The CDR3 consists of 15 residues. Germline V lookup: CDR1 SNHLY, CDR2 FYNNEI. The V gene end was trimmed by 6 bases and the J gene end by 5 bases; junction bases not matched to a gene: 10. The DNA for the CDR3 is TGTGCCAGCAGCGGGGAGGCGGGACTAGCGAACGAGCAGTACTTC. Encoded protein: CASSGEAGLANEQYF.

The table lists this clone with a count of one. V usage is TRBV2 and J usage is TRBJ2-5; weak D call: TRBD2 (7 bases). Trimming left V 8 bases short and J 5 bases short, with 18 bases between. The CDR3 length is 14 residues. The germline V gene has CDR1 SNHLY and CDR2 FYNNEI. CDR3 sequence reads: CASVEWGRGETQYF. The CDR3 DNA is TGTGCCAGCGTGGAGTGGGGGAGGGGGGAGACCCAGTACTTC.

The chain links TRBV18 to TRBJ1-1; a weak D match, TRBD1 (5 bases). V lost 4 bases and J lost 0, with 27 bases in between. The germline gives CDR1 KGHSH, CDR2 LQKENI. This CDR3 is 20 amino acids long. The CDR3 DNA reads TGTGCCAGCTCACAAATAGGGGCAGCGGGGCACTCAACCATGAACACTGAAGCTTTCTTT. Translated, it gives CASSQIGAAGHSTMNTEAFF.

This chain uses TRBV18 with TRBJ2-1, with D perhaps matching TRBD1 or TRBD2 (5 bases each). Trimming pared 5 bases from V and 9 bases from J, leaving 14 bases between. Germline V CDR1 and CDR2: KGHSH, LQKENI. This CDR3 contains 13 residues. The CDR3 reads CASSAMSGSEQFF. DNA of the CDR3: TGTGCCAGCTCAGCTATGTCAGGGAGTGAGCAGTTCTTC.

The chain uses TRBV7-9 and TRBJ1-5; 10 bases align to TRBD1. V trimming: 5 bases; J trimming: 3 bases; junction bases outside the gene matches: 7. CDR1 and CDR2 (germline): SEHNR, FQNEAQ (reference sequence). This CDR3 spans 16 amino acids. This chain's CDR3 is CASSRGDRGVNQPQHF. The CDR3 coding sequence is TGTGCCAGCAGCAGAGGGGACAGGGGCGTCAATCAGCCCCAGCATTTT.

The chain has TRBV7-3 and TRBJ1-1, with 9 bases matching TRBD1. The CDR3 consists of 14 residues. Germline V gene sequence: CDR1 SGHTA, CDR2 FQGTGA. V dropped 5 bases and J dropped 4; count of bases not matched to a gene: 5. The CDR3 spells CASSPQGAGTEAFF. The CDR3 DNA reads as TGTGCCAGCAGCCCACAGGGGGCAGGCACTGAAGCTTTCTTT. Combining the CDR3 with reference TRBV7-3 and TRBJ1-1 gives the whole variable domain GAGVSQTPSNKVTEKGKYVELRCDPISGHTALYWYRQSLGQGPEFLIYFQGTGAADDSGLPNDRFFAVRPEGSVSTLKIQRTERGDSAVYLCASSPQGAGTEAFFGQGTRLTVV.

The gene calls are TRBV7-2 and TRBJ2-7; D is uncertain. Trimming left V 5 bases short and J 1 base short, with 12 bases between. Germline CDR1 SGHTA, CDR2 FQGNSA. This CDR3 is built from 14 residues. The CDR3 nucleotides are TGTGCCAGCAGCCGAAATCTGGTTTCCTACGAGCAGTACTTC. This codes for CASSRNLVSYEQYF.

The DNA for the CDR3 is TGTGCCAGCGGGCCCCACCGCGAGCTGTTTTTT. Amino acids: CASGPHRELFF. The V gene is TRBV28, the J gene TRBJ2-2; unclear D gene. Germline V gene sequence: CDR1 MDHEN, CDR2 SYDVKM. V was trimmed by 8 bases and J by 11 bases, leaving 12 bases between them. The CDR3 has 11 amino acids.

The genes are TRBV30 and TRBJ2-7; D not resolved. The CDR3 contains 12 residues. V lost 2 bases, J lost 4 bases, and 9 bases lay in between. Germline CDR1 reads GTSNPN; CDR2 reads SVGIG (reference sequence). The CDR3 reads CAWSRIIYEQYF. CDR3 nucleotides: TGTGCCTGGAGTCGGATTATATACGAGCAGTACTTC. Together with reference TRBV30 and TRBJ2-7, the CDR3 gives the full variable domain: SQTIHQWPATLVQPVGSPLSLECTVEGTSNPNLYWYRQAAGRGLQLLFYSVGIGQISSEVPQNLSASRPQDRQFILSSKKLLLSDSGFYLCAWSRIIYEQYFGPGTRLTVT.

V and J are TRBV5-1 and TRBJ2-3, with D unresolved. The germline CDR1 and CDR2 sequences are SGHRS and YFSETQ. This CDR3 is built from 14 residues. V was cut by 0 bases and J by 9 bases, with 14 bases left in between. CDR3 residues: CASSLEVYPNTQYF. CDR3 DNA: TGCGCCAGCAGCTTGGAAGTCTACCCGAACACGCAGTATTTT.

This clone came up once. The rearrangement uses TRBV11-3 and TRBJ2-1; TRBD1 matches 8 bases. V shed 1 base, J shed 4 bases, and the junction held 6 bases outside the gene matches. The CDR3 is 16 amino acids. The germline V gene has CDR1 SGHNT and CDR2 YENEEA. The CDR3 DNA reads as TGTGCCAGCAGCTTAGGTACAGGGGGAATGTACAATGAGCAGTTCTTC. Its protein is CASSLGTGGMYNEQFF. The complete variable domain, with remaining parts taken from reference TRBV11-3 and TRBJ2-1, reads EAGVVQSPRYKIIEKKQPVAFWCNPISGHNTLYWYLQNLGQGPELLIRYENEEAVDDSQLPKDRFSAERLKGVDSTLKIQPAELGDSAVYLCASSLGTGGMYNEQFFGPGTRLTVL.

V usage is TRBV27 and J usage is TRBJ1-2; 7 nucleotides match TRBD1. The CDR3 has 14 amino acids. Looked up from germline, CDR1 is MNHEY and CDR2 is SMNVEV (reference sequence). V lost 4 bases to trimming and J lost 1 base; unmatched junction nucleotides: 3. DNA for the CDR3: TGTGCCAGCAGTTCCGGACAGGTTAACTATGGCTACACCTTC. This sequence encodes CASSSGQVNYGYTF.

The rearrangement uses TRBV18 and TRBJ2-3; D perhaps matches TRBD2 (6 bases). The CDR3 covers 16 residues. V lost 3 bases and J 3 bases, leaving 16 bases between the germline ends. Per the germline V gene, CDR1 is KGHSH and CDR2 is LQKENI. The CDR3 loop is CASSPVIAEETDTQYF. The DNA for the CDR3 is TGTGCCAGCTCACCGGTGATAGCGGAGGAGACAGATACGCAGTATTTT. The full variable domain, completed using reference TRBV18 and TRBJ2-3, is NAGVMQNPRHLVRRRGQEARLRCSPMKGHSHVYWYRQLPEEGLKFMVYLQKENIIDESGMPKERFSAEFPKEGPSILRIQQVVRGDSAAYFCASSPVIAEETDTQYFGPGTRLTVL.

The gene calls are TRBV4-3 and TRBJ1-1; 7 nucleotides align to TRBD1. Germline-derived CDR1 and CDR2 are LGHNA and YSLEER. V dropped 0 bases and J dropped 4; count of bases not matched to a gene: 5. The CDR3 contains 15 residues. CDR3: CASSQDHRGGTEAFF. Here the CDR3 DNA reads TGCGCCAGCAGCCAAGATCACAGGGGCGGCACTGAAGCTTTCTTT.

Here the CDR3 DNA reads TGTGCCAGCAGCTTTGCGGGGCCTTATAGCAATCAGCCCCAGCATTTT. This codes for CASSFAGPYSNQPQHF. The gene calls are TRBV7-8 and TRBJ1-5, with a weak D call TRBD1 (5 bases). Germline V gene data show CDR1 as SGHVS and CDR2 as FQNEAQ. The CDR3 covers 16 residues. V shed 3 bases and J shed 0 bases, with 12 bases lying between them.

The chain uses TRBV6-1 and TRBJ1-5; 7 bases align to TRBD1. With 0 bases clipped from V and 5 bases from J, the junction kept 1 base outside the gene matches. The germline gives CDR1 MNHNS, CDR2 SASEGT. The CDR3 spans 14 residues. The CDR3 is CASSEAQGDQPQHF. CDR3 DNA: TGTGCCAGCAGTGAAGCGCAGGGGGATCAGCCCCAGCATTTT.

This chain connects TRBV5-1 to TRBJ2-1; TRBD1 or TRBD2 may be the D gene (7 bases each). Germline CDR1 and CDR2: SGHRS and YFSETQ. V was pared by 5 bases and J by 3 bases, with 24 bases between. The CDR3 runs to 18 residues. In DNA form, the CDR3 reads TGCGCCAGCAGTAACATAAACAGGGGAGGGTCGGTCTACAATGAGCAGTTCTTC. This encodes CASSNINRGGSVYNEQFF.

The genes are TRBV5-8 and TRBJ2-7, with TRBD2 identical over 7 bases. The germline V gene encodes CDR1 SGHTS and CDR2 YDEGEE. The CDR3 runs 13 residues. J gave up 5 bases and V 0 bases, and 2 bases lay outside the gene matches. CDR3 residues: CASSLGAGDEQYF. The CDR3 nucleotides read TGTGCCAGCAGCTTGGGCGCGGGGGACGAGCAGTACTTC.

The CDR3 protein is CASSPRGGNQPQHF. CDR3 DNA sequence: TGTGCCAGCAGTCCACGGGGGGGAAATCAGCCCCAGCATTTT. V usage is TRBV2 and J usage is TRBJ1-5; D is possibly TRBD1 (5 bases). The CDR3 extends over 14 amino acids. Germline values: CDR1 SNHLY, CDR2 FYNNEI. Trimming removed 5 bases from V and 4 bases from J, with 12 bases in between. Complete variable domain (other parts from reference TRBV2 and TRBJ1-5): EPEVTQTPSHQVTQMGQEVILRCVPISNHLYFYWYRQILGQKVEFLVSFYNNEISEKSEIFDDQFSVERPDGSNFTLKIRSTKLEDSAMYFCASSPRGGNQPQHFGDGTRLSIL.

The CDR3: CASSLGLGADTQYF. As DNA, the CDR3 is TGCGCCAGCAGCTTGGGCCTGGGAGCAGATACGCAGTATTTT. V and J are TRBV5-1 and TRBJ2-3; tentative D call: TRBD2 (5 bases). From germline, CDR1 is SGHRS and CDR2 YFSETQ. The CDR3 consists of 14 residues. Trimming took 0 bases from V and 4 from J, leaving 9 bases between them.

CDR3 DNA sequence: TGTGCCAGCAGACTCCCCGGGACTACCAACACCGGGGAGCTGTTTTTT. Translated: CASRLPGTTNTGELFF. The chain links TRBV7-9 to TRBJ2-2, with 7 bases identical to TRBD2. The V gene end was trimmed by 6 bases and the J gene end by 2 bases; junction bases not matched to a gene: 9. This CDR3 is 16 amino acids long. Germline CDR1 reads SEHNR; CDR2 reads FQNEAQ (reference sequence). The full variable domain, its missing parts supplied by reference TRBV7-9 and TRBJ2-2, is DTGVSQNPRHKITKRGQNVTFRCDPISEHNRLYWYRQTLGQGPEFLTYFQNEAQLEKSRLLSDRFSAERPKGSFSTLEIQRTEQGDSAMYLCASRLPGTTNTGELFFGEGSRLTVL.

The CDR3 coding sequence is TGTGCCAGTAGTATTTCAGGGGGCAGGCCGGATGAGCAGTTCTTC. It translates to CASSISGGRPDEQFF. The chain is built from TRBV19 and TRBJ2-1; 8 bases are shared with TRBD1. With 3 bases clipped from V and 8 bases from J, the junction kept 9 bases outside the gene matches. In germline, CDR1 is LNHDA, CDR2 SQIVND (reference sequence). The CDR3 is made up of 15 amino acids.

Concerning this clone: The sample contains more than one DNA sequence encoding this CDR3. J is TRBJ2-7 and V is TRBV6-5; TRBD1 might be the D (5 bases). Germline CDR1 and CDR2: MNHEY and SVGAGI. Trimming took 5 bases from V and 4 from J, leaving 6 bases between them. The CDR3 runs 11 residues. The CDR3 region is CASSAGYEQYF. The CDR3 DNA follows: TGTGCCAGCAGTGCAGGGTACGAGCAGTACTTC.